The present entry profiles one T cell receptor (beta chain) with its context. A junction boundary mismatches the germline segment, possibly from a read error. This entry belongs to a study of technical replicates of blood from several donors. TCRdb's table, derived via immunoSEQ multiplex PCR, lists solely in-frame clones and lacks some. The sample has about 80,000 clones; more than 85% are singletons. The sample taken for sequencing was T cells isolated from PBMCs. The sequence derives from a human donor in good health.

As DNA, the CDR3 is TGTGCCACCAGTATTGACAGTCGCAATGGCTACACCTTC. Amino acids: CATSIDSRNGYTF. V gene TRBV6-5 combines with J gene TRBJ1-2; D possibly corresponds to TRBD1 (5 bases). Germline loops: CDR1 MNHEY, CDR2 SVGAGI. The length of the CDR3 is 13 residues.